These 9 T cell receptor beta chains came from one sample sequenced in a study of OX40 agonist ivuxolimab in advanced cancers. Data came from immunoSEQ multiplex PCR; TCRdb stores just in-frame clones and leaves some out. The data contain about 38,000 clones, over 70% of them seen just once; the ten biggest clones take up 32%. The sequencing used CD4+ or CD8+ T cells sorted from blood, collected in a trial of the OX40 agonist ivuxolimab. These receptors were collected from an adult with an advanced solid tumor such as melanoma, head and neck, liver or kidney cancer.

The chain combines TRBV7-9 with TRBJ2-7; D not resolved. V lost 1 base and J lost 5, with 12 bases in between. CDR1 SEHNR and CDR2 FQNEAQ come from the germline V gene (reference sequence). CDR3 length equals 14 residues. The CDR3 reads CASSLDGLSDEQYF. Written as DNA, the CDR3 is TGTGCCAGCAGCTTAGATGGATTGTCGGACGAGCAGTACTTC.

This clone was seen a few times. CDR3 region: CASSKGERQYTYEQYF. The DNA of the CDR3 is TGTGCCAGCAGCAAAGGTGAGAGACAGTATACCTACGAGCAGTACTTC. This chain links TRBV21-1 with TRBJ2-7; TRBD1 reflects the table's D call only, with no check against the DNA. TRBV21-1 is flagged as a pseudogene. CDR3 length: 16 amino acids.

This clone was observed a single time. The CDR3 sequence: CASFFARTDTQYF. The CDR3 DNA reads as TGTGCCAGCTTCTTCGCGCGCACAGATACGCAGTATTTT. The chain combines TRBV18 with TRBJ2-3, with D unclear. The V gene's germline CDR1 is KGHSH and CDR2 LQKENI. This CDR3 is built from 13 residues. Trimming removed 7 bases from V and 1 base from J, with 9 bases in between.

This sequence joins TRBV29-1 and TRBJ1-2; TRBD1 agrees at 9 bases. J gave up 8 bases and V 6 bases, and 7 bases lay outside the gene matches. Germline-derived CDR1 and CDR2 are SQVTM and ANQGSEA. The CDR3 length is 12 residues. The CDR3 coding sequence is TGCAGCGTCGAGGACAGGGGAGGAGGCTACACCTTC. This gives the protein CSVEDRGGGYTF.

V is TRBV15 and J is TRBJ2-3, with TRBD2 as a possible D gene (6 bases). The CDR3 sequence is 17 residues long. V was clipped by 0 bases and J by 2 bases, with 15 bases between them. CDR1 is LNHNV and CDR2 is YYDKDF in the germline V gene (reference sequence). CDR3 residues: CATSREEGWLTTDTQYF. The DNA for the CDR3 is TGTGCCACCAGCAGAGAGGAGGGTTGGCTCACCACAGATACGCAGTATTTT.

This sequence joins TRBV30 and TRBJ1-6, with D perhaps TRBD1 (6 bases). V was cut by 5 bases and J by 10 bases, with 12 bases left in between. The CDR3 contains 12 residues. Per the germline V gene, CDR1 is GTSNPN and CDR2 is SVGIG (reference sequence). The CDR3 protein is CAWGQQGSPLHF. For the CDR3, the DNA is TGTGCCTGGGGACAGCAAGGATCACCCCTCCACTTT.

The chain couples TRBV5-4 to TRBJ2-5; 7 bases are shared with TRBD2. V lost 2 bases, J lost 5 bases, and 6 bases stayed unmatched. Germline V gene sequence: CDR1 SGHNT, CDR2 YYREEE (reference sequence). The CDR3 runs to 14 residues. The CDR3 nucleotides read TGTGCCAGCAGCTTCGGCGGGAGAGGGGAGACCCAGTACTTC. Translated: CASSFGGRGETQYF.

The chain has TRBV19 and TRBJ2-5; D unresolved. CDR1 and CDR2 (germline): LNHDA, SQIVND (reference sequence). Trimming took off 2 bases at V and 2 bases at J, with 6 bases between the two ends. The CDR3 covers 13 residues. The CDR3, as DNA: TGTGCCAGTAGTATATCCAGGCAAGAGACCCAGTACTTC. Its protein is CASSISRQETQYF.

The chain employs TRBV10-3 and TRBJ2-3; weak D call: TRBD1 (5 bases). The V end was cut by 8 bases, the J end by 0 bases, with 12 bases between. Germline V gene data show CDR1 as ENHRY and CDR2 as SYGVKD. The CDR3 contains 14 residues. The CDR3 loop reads CAIRQGTSTDTQYF. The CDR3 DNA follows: TGTGCCATCCGGCAGGGCACTAGCACAGATACGCAGTATTTT.